This T cell receptor beta chain originates from a study of beta chain features in type 1 diabetes. TCRB transcripts that were expressed got sequenced, as all of the isolated RNA had been reverse transcribed. Assay used: immunoSEQ multiplex PCR; TCRdb lists only in-frame clones, some missing. The sample includes about 110,000 clones, 40% of them seen just once. Trimming removed 3 bases from V and 4 bases from J; junction bases left unmatched: 9. Looked up from germline, CDR1 is MNHNS and CDR2 is SASEGT. This CDR3 region has 16 residues. The clonotype was recovered from a woman aged 18-29 years in good health. The chain employs TRBV6-1 and TRBJ1-3, with 7 bases lining up with TRBD1. Sequenced material: stem cell memory CD4+ T cells from blood. CDR3 loop: CASSDSTGLEGNTIYF. In nucleotides, the CDR3 is TGTGCCAGCAGTGATTCGACAGGGTTAGAAGGAAACACCATATATTTT.